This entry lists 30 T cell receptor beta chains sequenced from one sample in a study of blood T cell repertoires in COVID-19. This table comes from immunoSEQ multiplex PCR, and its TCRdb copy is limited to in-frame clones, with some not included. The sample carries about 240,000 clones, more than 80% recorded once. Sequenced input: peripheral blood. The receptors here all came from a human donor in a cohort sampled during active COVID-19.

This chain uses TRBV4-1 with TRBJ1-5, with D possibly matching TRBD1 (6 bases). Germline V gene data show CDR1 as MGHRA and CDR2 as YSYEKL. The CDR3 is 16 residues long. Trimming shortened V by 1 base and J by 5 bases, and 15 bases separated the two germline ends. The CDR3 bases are TGCGCCAGCAGCCAAGCGGCCAGGGGCCCCGATCAGCCCCAGCATTTT. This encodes CASSQAARGPDQPQHF.

CDR3 nucleotides: TGTGCCAGCAGCTTTCAGGGCGTTGGAAACACCATATATTTT. It codes for CASSFQGVGNTIYF. This chain connects TRBV13 to TRBJ1-3; tentative D call: TRBD1 (5 bases). Looked up from germline, CDR1 is PRHDT and CDR2 is FYEKMQ (reference sequence). V lost 3 bases and J 3 bases, leaving 9 bases between the germline ends. The CDR3 spans 14 residues.

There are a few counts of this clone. For the CDR3, the DNA is TGTGCCAGCAGCGTAGATCACAGGACCGGCTACACCTTC. Its protein is CASSVDHRTGYTF. The chain links TRBV9 to TRBJ1-2; tentatively, D is TRBD1 (5 bases). V was cut by 0 bases and J by 8 bases, with 11 bases left in between. Germline CDR1 and CDR2: SGDLS and YYNGEE. The CDR3 totals 13 residues.

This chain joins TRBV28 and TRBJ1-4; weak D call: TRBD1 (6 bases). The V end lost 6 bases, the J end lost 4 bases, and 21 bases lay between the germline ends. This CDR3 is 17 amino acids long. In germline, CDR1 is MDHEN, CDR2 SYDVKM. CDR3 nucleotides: TGTGCCAGCAGCTTGTGGGACATCAGGAGCTATAATGAAAAACTGTTTTTT. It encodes CASSLWDIRSYNEKLFF.

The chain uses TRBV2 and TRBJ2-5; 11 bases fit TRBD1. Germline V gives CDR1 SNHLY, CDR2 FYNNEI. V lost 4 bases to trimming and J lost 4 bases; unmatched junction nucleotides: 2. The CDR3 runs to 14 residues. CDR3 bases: TGTGCCAGCAGTGTGGACAGGGGGCGAGAGACCCAGTACTTC. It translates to CASSVDRGRETQYF.

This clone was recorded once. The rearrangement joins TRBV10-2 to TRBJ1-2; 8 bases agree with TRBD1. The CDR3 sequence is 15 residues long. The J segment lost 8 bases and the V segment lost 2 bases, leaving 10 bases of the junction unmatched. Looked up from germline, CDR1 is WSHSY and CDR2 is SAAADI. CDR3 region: CASSEPGQGSGGYTF. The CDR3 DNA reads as TGCGCCAGCAGTGAGCCAGGACAGGGATCAGGGGGCTACACCTTC.

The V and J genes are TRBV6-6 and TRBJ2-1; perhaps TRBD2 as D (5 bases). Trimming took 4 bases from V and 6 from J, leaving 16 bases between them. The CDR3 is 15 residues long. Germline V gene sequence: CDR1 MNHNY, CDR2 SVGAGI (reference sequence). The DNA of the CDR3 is TGTGCCAGCAGTTTATCCGGGAACGGTCTCAATGAGCAGTTCTTC. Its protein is CASSLSGNGLNEQFF.

In DNA, the CDR3 is TGTGCCAGCAGTGAAGGGGGGGAATACCCAGATACGCAGTATTTT. Encoded protein: CASSEGGEYPDTQYF. The chain uses TRBV2 and TRBJ2-3; perhaps TRBD2 as D (6 bases). The CDR3 runs to 15 residues. In germline, CDR1 is SNHLY, CDR2 FYNNEI. Trimming shortened V by 1 base and J by 4 bases, and 12 bases separated the two germline ends. Together with reference TRBV2 and TRBJ2-3, the CDR3 gives the full variable domain: EPEVTQTPSHQVTQMGQEVILRCVPISNHLYFYWYRQILGQKVEFLVSFYNNEISEKSEIFDDQFSVERPDGSNFTLKIRSTKLEDSAMYFCASSEGGEYPDTQYFGPGTRLTVL.

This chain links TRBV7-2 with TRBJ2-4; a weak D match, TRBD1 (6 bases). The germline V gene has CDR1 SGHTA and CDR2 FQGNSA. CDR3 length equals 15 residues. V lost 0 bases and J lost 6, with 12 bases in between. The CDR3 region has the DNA TGTGCCAGCAGCTTAGCGTTAGAGGGGGTAAACATTCAGTACTTC. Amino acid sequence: CASSLALEGVNIQYF.

CDR3 bases: TGTGCCAGCAGCTTATTAGAGCGGGAGCTGTTTTTT. Its translation is CASSLLERELFF. The chain uses TRBV7-2 and TRBJ2-2; D is ambiguous. V lost 2 bases and J 9 bases, leaving 7 bases between the germline ends. The CDR3 is made up of 12 amino acids. Germline CDR1 and CDR2: SGHTA and FQGNSA.

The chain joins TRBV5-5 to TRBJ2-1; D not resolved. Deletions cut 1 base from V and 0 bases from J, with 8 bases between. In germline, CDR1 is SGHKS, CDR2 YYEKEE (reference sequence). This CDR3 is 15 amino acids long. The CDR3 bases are TGTGCCAGCAGCTTGCTTTCTAACTCCTACAATGAGCAGTTCTTC. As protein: CASSLLSNSYNEQFF.

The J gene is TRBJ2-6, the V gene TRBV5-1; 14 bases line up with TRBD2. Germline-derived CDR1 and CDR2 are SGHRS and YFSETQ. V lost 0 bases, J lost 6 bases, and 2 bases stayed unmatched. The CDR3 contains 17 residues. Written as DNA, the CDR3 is TGCGCCAGCAGCTTGGGACTAGCGGGGGGGCCGGCCAACGTCCTGACTTTC. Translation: CASSLGLAGGPANVLTF.

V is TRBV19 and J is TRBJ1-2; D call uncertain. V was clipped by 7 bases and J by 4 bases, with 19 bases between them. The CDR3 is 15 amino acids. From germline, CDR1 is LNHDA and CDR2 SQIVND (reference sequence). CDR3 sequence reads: CASTRLSGSLYGYTF. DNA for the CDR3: TGTGCCAGTACCCGACTCTCCGGTTCTCTCTATGGCTACACCTTC.

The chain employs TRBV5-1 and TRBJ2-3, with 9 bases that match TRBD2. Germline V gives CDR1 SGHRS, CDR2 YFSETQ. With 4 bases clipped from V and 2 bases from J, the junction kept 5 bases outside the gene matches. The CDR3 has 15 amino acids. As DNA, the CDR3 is TGCGCCAGCAGCCTCTCTAGCGGGGCCACAGATACGCAGTATTTT. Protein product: CASSLSSGATDTQYF. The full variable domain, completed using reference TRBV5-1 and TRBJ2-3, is KAGVTQTPRYLIKTRGQQVTLSCSPISGHRSVSWYQQTPGQGLQFLFEYFSETQRNKGNFPGRFSGRQFSNSRSEMNVSTLELGDSALYLCASSLSSGATDTQYFGPGTRLTVL.

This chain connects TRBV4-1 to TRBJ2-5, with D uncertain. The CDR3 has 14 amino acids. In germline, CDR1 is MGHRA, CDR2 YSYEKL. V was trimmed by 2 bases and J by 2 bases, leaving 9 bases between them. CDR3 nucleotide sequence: TGCGCCAGCAGCCAATCGTCCCAGCAAGAGACCCAGTACTTC. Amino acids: CASSQSSQQETQYF.

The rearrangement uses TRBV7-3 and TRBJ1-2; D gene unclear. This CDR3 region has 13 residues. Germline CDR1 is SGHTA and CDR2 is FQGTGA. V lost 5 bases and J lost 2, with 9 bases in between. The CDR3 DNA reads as TGTGCCAGCAGCCCTGACATCAACTATGGCTACACCTTC. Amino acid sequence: CASSPDINYGYTF.

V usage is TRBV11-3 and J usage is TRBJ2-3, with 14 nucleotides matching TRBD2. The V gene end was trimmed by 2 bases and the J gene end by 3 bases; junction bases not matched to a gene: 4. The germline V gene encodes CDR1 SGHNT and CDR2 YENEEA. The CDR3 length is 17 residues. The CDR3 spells CASSLRLAGGVTDTQYF. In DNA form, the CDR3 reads TGTGCCAGCAGCTTAAGACTAGCGGGGGGGGTGACAGATACGCAGTATTTT.

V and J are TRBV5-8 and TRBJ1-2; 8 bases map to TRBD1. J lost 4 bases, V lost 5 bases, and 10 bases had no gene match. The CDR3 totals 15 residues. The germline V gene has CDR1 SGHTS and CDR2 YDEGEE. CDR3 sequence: CASSLDRAEFYGYTF. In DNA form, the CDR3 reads TGTGCCAGCAGTCTGGACAGGGCAGAGTTCTATGGCTACACCTTC.

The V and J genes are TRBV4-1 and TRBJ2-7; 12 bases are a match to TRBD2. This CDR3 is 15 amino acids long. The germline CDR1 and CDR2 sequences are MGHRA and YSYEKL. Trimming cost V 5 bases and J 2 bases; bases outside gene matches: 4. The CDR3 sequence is CASSVRTSGAYEQYF. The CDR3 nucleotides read TGCGCCAGCAGCGTTAGGACTAGCGGGGCCTACGAGCAGTACTTC.

The CDR3 DNA is TGTGCCAGTAGTTACAGGGGGCGGTGGGAAAAACTGTTTTTT. It codes for CASSYRGRWEKLFF. The V and J genes are TRBV19 and TRBJ1-4; 9 nucleotides line up with TRBD1. With 5 bases clipped from V and 8 bases from J, the junction kept 6 bases outside the gene matches. This CDR3 is built from 14 residues. The germline CDR1 and CDR2 sequences are LNHDA and SQIVND (reference sequence). Full variable domain (rest looked up from reference TRBV19 and TRBJ1-4): DGGITQSPKYLFRKEGQNVTLSCEQNLNHDAMYWYRQDPGQGLRLIYYSQIVNDFQKGDIAEGYSVSREKKESFPLTVTSAQKNPTAFYLCASSYRGRWEKLFFGSGTQLSVL.

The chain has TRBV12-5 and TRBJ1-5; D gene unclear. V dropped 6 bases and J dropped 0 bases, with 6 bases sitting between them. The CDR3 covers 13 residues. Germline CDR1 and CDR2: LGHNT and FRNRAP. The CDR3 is CASGRDSNQPQHF. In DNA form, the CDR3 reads TGTGCTAGTGGGAGAGATAGCAATCAGCCCCAGCATTTT.

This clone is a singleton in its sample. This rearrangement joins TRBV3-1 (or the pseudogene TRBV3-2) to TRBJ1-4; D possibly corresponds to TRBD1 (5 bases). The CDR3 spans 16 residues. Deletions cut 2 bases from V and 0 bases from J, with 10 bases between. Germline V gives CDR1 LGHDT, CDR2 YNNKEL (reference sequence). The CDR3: CASSQTQGTTNEKLFF. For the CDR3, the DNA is TGTGCCAGCAGCCAAACCCAGGGTACAACTAATGAAAAACTGTTTTTT.

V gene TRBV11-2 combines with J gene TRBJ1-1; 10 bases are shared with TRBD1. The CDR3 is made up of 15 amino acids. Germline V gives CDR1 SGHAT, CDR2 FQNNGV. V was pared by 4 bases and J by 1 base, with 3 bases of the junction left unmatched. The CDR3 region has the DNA TGTGCCAGCAGCTCCCGACAGGGGGCGAACACTGAAGCTTTCTTT. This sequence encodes CASSSRQGANTEAFF.

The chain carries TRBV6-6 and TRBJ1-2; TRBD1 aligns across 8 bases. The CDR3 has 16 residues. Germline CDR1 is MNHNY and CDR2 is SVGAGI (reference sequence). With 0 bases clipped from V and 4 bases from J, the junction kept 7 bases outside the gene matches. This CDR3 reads CASSYSAQGAGYGYTF. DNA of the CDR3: TGTGCCAGCAGTTACTCGGCGCAGGGGGCTGGCTATGGCTACACCTTC.

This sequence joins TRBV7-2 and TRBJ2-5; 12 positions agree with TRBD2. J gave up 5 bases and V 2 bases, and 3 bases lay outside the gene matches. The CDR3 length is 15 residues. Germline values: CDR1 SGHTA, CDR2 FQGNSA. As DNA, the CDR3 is TGTGCCAGCAGCTTAAAACTAGCGGGAGGCGAGACCCAGTACTTC. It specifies CASSLKLAGGETQYF.

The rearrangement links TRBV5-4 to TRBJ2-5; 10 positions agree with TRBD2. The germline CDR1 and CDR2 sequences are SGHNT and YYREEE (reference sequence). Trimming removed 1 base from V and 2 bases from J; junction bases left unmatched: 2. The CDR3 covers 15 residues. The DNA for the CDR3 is TGTGCCAGCAGCTTGACTAGCGGGGAACAAGAGACCCAGTACTTC. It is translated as CASSLTSGEQETQYF.

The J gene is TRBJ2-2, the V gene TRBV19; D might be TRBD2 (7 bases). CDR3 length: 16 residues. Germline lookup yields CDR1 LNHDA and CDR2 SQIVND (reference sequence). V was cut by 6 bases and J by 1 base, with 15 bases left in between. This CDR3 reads CASSHWGGQNTGELFF. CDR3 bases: TGTGCCAGTAGCCACTGGGGGGGCCAGAACACCGGGGAGCTGTTTTTT.

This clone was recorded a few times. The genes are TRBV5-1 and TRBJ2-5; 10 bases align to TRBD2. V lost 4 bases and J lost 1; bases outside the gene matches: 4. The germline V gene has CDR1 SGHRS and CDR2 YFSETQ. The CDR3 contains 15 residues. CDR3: CASSPVAGGQETQYF. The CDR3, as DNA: TGCGCCAGCAGCCCAGTAGCGGGGGGCCAAGAGACCCAGTACTTC.

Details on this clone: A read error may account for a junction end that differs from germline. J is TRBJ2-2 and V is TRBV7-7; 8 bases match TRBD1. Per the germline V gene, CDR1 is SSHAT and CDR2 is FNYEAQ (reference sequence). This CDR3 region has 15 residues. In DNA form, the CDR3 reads TGTGCTAGCAGCTTGGCAGGGGGCAACACCGGGGAGCTGTTTTTT. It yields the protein CASSLAGGNTGELFF.

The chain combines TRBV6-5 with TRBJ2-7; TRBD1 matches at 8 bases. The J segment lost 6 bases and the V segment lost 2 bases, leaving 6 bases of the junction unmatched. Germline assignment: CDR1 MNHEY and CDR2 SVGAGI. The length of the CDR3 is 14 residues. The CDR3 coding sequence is TGTGCCAGCAGTTACACGGGACAGGTTGGCGAGCAGTACTTC. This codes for CASSYTGQVGEQYF.